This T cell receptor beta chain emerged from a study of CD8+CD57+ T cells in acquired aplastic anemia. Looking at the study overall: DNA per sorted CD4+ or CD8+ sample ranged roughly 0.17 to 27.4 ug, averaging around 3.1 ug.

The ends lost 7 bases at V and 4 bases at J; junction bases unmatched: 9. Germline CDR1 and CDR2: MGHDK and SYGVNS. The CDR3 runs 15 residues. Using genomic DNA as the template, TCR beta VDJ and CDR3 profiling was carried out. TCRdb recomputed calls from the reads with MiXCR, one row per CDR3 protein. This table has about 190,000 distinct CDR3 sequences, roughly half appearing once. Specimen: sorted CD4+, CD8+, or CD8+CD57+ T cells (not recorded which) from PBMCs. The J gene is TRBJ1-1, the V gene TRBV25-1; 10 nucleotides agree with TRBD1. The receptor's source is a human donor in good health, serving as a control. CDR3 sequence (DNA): TGTGCCAGCACCCACGGGGGACAGGGGACCACTGAAGCTTTCTTT. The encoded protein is CASTHGGQGTTEAFF.